This T cell receptor (beta chain) was retrieved from a study of response to subunit inactivated influenza vaccine. There are 13 residues in the CDR3. Germline V lookup: CDR1 MNHEY, CDR2 SVGEGT. Losses at the gene ends were 7 bases for V and 5 bases for J; bases not matched to a gene: 7. As concerns this clonotype: No antigen is known for it.

General study points: T cells newly recruited by each seasonal influenza vaccination are few, the authors suggested.

In TCRdb, the RT-PCR reads were re-called with MiXCR into one record per CDR3 protein. The top ten hold approximately 11% of the sample, which has around 850,000 distinct CDR3 sequences, approximately 18% seen once. The TCR comes from a man aged 50 to 59 who received an inactivated influenza vaccine. The chain combines TRBV6-2 or TRBV6-3 with TRBJ2-5; TRBD2 matches at 7 bases. The sample here was PBMCs from blood, taken 5 to 6 days after vaccination. The CDR3 nucleotides read TGTGCCAGCACACAGCGGGGAGGGGAGACCCAGTACTTC. Residues: CASTQRGGETQYF.